Each of the 9 T cell receptor beta chains below was sequenced from the same sample in a study of shared clonotypes between healthy human individuals. Profiling relied on immunoSEQ multiplex PCR, and the TCRdb table lists in-frame clones only, not all of them. Of about 820,000 clones in the sample, roughly 92% were seen once. Naive CD8 isolation took CD45RO-negative cells positively selected for CCR7 and excluded terminally differentiated effector memory CD45RA+ cells. Sequencing input: naive CD8+ T cells sorted from blood. Receptors originate from a man aged 25 to 40 in good health.

The chain uses TRBV9 and TRBJ2-7; D may be TRBD2 (5 bases). The length of the CDR3 is 13 residues. Trimming removed 4 bases from V and 1 base from J, with 9 bases in between. Germline CDR1 and CDR2: SGDLS and YYNGEE. CDR3 DNA sequence: TGTGCCAGCAGCTCTGACTATTCCTACGAGCAGTACTTC. Encoded protein: CASSSDYSYEQYF.

The chain is built from TRBV10-3 and TRBJ2-2, with 8 positions matching TRBD2. This CDR3 is built from 13 residues. Germline V gives CDR1 ENHRY, CDR2 SYGVKD. J was trimmed by 7 bases and V by 6 bases; bases with no gene match: 4. CDR3 amino acids: CAIRTSVSGELFF. The DNA for the CDR3 is TGTGCCATCAGGACTAGCGTAAGCGGGGAGCTGTTTTTT.

In this sample, this clone turned up once. This sequence joins TRBV19 and TRBJ1-1, with 7 positions matching TRBD1. This CDR3 contains 12 residues. J was trimmed by 7 bases and V by 3 bases; bases with no gene match: 2. Per germline, CDR1 LNHDA and CDR2 SQIVND (reference sequence). As DNA, the CDR3 is TGTGCCAGTAGTATGACAGGGCTTGAAGCTTTCTTT. Amino acids: CASSMTGLEAFF.

This clone was seen only once. This rearrangement joins TRBV9 to TRBJ2-3; a possible D gene is TRBD2 (6 bases). The CDR3 has 15 residues. Trimming stripped 4 bases from V and 4 bases from J, with 16 bases between. Germline V gene data show CDR1 as SGDLS and CDR2 as YYNGEE. As DNA, the CDR3 is TGTGCCAGCAGCCCCCACGCGGGGTGGGCAGATACGCAGTATTTT. It translates to CASSPHAGWADTQYF. Combining the CDR3 with reference TRBV9 and TRBJ2-3 gives the whole variable domain DSGVTQTPKHLITATGQRVTLRCSPRSGDLSVYWYQQSLDQGLQFLIQYYNGEERAKGNILERFSAQQFPDLHSELNLSSLELGDSALYFCASSPHAGWADTQYFGPGTRLTVL.

V and J are TRBV7-8 and TRBJ2-1; 9 bases align to TRBD2. The CDR3 sequence is 17 residues long. Trimming cost V 2 bases and J 7 bases; bases outside gene matches: 12. Germline CDR1 is SGHVS and CDR2 is FQNEAQ. CDR3 nucleotide sequence: TGTGCCAGCAGCTTAATCCCACCGGCGGGAGGGCCGAATGAGCAGTTCTTC. Encoded protein: CASSLIPPAGGPNEQFF.

The chain joins TRBV28 to TRBJ1-4; D unclear. The CDR3 has 11 amino acids. V gave up 4 bases and J gave up 5 bases, with 2 bases separating them. The germline gives CDR1 MDHEN, CDR2 SYDVKM. The DNA for the CDR3 is TGTGCCAGCAGTTACAATGAAAAACTGTTTTTT. It codes for CASSYNEKLFF.

CDR3 DNA sequence: TGTGCCAGCAGCTTAGACGCAGTCACAGATACGCAGTATTTT. It translates to CASSLDAVTDTQYF. The chain links TRBV11-2 to TRBJ2-3, with D uncertain. The length of the CDR3 is 14 residues. V lost 0 bases to trimming and J lost 2 bases, with 6 bases between them. The germline gives CDR1 SGHAT, CDR2 FQNNGV.

The chain is built from TRBV28 and TRBJ2-1; 8 bases line up with TRBD1. With V trimmed by 5 bases and J by 14 bases, 8 bases remained unmatched. The CDR3 totals 12 residues. Germline V gene lookup returns CDR1 MDHEN and CDR2 SYDVKM. CDR3 sequence: CASSLQGAQEFF. The CDR3 bases are TGTGCCAGCAGTCTTCAGGGGGCTCAGGAGTTCTTC.

DNA of the CDR3: TGTGCCAGCAGCTACCATGGGACAGGGAACACCGGGGAGCTGTTTTTT. Translating it yields CASSYHGTGNTGELFF. The genes are TRBV7-9 and TRBJ2-2, with 8 bases lining up with TRBD1. Unmatched junction bases numbered 5, after V lost 4 bases and J lost 1 base. This CDR3 contains 16 residues. The germline V gene has CDR1 SEHNR and CDR2 FQNEAQ (reference sequence).